Listed here are 9 T cell receptor beta chains from one sample, sequenced in a study of blood T cell repertoires in COVID-19. The table came from immunoSEQ multiplex PCR; TCRdb's copy has only in-frame clones and leaves some out. The data show about 270,000 clones, about 90% seen once. Sequencing input: peripheral blood. These receptors were taken from a woman aged 25 to 39 with COVID-19, enrolled during active disease.

The J gene is TRBJ1-3, the V gene TRBV19; 7 nucleotides line up with TRBD1. With V trimmed by 5 bases and J by 4 bases, 5 bases remained unmatched. Germline CDR1 and CDR2: LNHDA and SQIVND (reference sequence). The CDR3 length is 14 residues. This CDR3 is CASSEQGFGNTIYF. In DNA form, the CDR3 reads TGTGCCAGTAGTGAACAGGGGTTCGGAAACACCATATATTTT.

The rearrangement joins TRBV19 to TRBJ2-5; 9 positions agree with TRBD2. The CDR3 sequence is 16 residues long. Germline V gene sequence: CDR1 LNHDA, CDR2 SQIVND (reference sequence). J was trimmed by 5 bases and V by 6 bases; bases with no gene match: 13. CDR3 sequence (DNA): TGTGCCAGTAGAGCCCGCGCGGGGGGGGGATCGGAGACCCAGTACTTC. Its protein product is CASRARAGGGSETQYF.

The chain combines TRBV6-5 with TRBJ1-4, with D unclear. Germline lookup yields CDR1 MNHEY and CDR2 SVGAGI. This CDR3 has 15 amino acids. The V end was cut by 6 bases, the J end by 2 bases, with 13 bases between. CDR3 amino acids: CASSDGGGTNEKLFF. The CDR3 DNA reads TGTGCCAGCAGCGACGGCGGAGGCACTAATGAAAAACTGTTTTTT.

The V call is TRBV4-1, the J call TRBJ1-3; 7 positions agree with TRBD1. CDR3 length: 16 amino acids. J lost 0 bases, V lost 0 bases, and 2 bases had no gene match. The germline V gene encodes CDR1 MGHRA and CDR2 YSYEKL. The CDR3 region is CASSQDRGNSGNTIYF. As DNA, the CDR3 is TGCGCCAGCAGCCAAGACAGGGGGAACTCTGGAAACACCATATATTTT.

The CDR3 loop reads CASYVLEYNEQFF. CDR3 bases: TGTGCCAGCTACGTACTGGAGTACAATGAGCAGTTCTTC. V is TRBV2 and J is TRBJ2-1, with D hard to call. From germline, CDR1 is SNHLY and CDR2 FYNNEI. The V end lost 8 bases, the J end lost 4 bases, and 12 bases lay between the germline ends. CDR3 length equals 13 residues.

The chain employs TRBV18 and TRBJ2-5, with 9 bases matching TRBD2. Trimming cost V 1 base and J 1 base; bases outside gene matches: 7. CDR1 and CDR2 (germline): KGHSH, LQKENI. The length of the CDR3 is 17 residues. The CDR3 DNA is TGTGCCAGCTCACCACTCGGCAGCGGGGGGCCCCAAGAGACCCAGTACTTC. Translated: CASSPLGSGGPQETQYF.

The J gene is TRBJ1-2, the V gene TRBV11-2; 7 positions match TRBD1. This CDR3 is built from 13 residues. V lost 1 base to trimming and J lost 6 bases; unmatched junction nucleotides: 2. Germline CDR1 SGHAT, CDR2 FQNNGV. CDR3 in DNA: TGTGCCAGCAGCTTAGCACAGGGGAATGGCTACACCTTC. Its translation: CASSLAQGNGYTF.

The chain recombines TRBV6-5 with TRBJ1-2; tentative D call: TRBD1 (5 bases). Deletions cut 7 bases from V and 8 bases from J, with 23 bases between. There are 15 residues in the CDR3. Germline V CDR1 and CDR2: MNHEY, SVGAGI. CDR3 loop: CASMVEDTSWGGYTF. The CDR3 region has the DNA TGTGCCAGCATGGTAGAGGACACATCATGGGGAGGCTACACCTTC.

The V and J genes are TRBV7-7 and TRBJ2-1; 7 bases align to TRBD1. Germline V lookup: CDR1 SSHAT, CDR2 FNYEAQ (reference sequence). The CDR3 is 16 amino acids. V lost 5 bases and J lost 1; bases outside the gene matches: 8. CDR3 in amino acids: CASSIKTGKSYNEQFF. Written as DNA, the CDR3 is TGTGCCAGCAGCATTAAGACAGGGAAATCCTACAATGAGCAGTTCTTC.